This T cell receptor beta chain derives from a study of cytomegalovirus exposure and HLA in healthy donors. Study-level findings and limits: Most observed TCR sequences were rare, whereas some public TCRs were detected in many donors.

The ends lost 0 bases at V and 3 bases at J; junction bases unmatched: 3. CDR1 is SGHDT, CDR2 YYEEEE, per germline. This CDR3 has 15 residues. A note on this clone: Its antigen is unknown.

The PCR employed 60 Vbeta primers together with 13 Jbeta primers. Method: immunoSEQ multiplex PCR; TCRdb's copy keeps in-frame clones and lacks some. The table includes some 160,000 clones, over 60% detected once. The J gene is TRBJ2-1, the V gene TRBV5-6, with 7 bases fitting TRBD2. The sample consisted of PBMCs. The clonotype comes from a man aged 35-49 years in good health and CMV-seronegative. The CDR3 sequence is CASSLGLADYNEQFF. In nucleotides, the CDR3 is TGTGCCAGCAGCTTGGGGCTAGCGGACTACAATGAGCAGTTCTTC.